Given below is one TCR beta chain in context. The target antigen is unknown. cDNA prepared by RNA extraction and subsequent reverse transcription served as the template for sequencing. Assay: immunoSEQ multiplex PCR; the TCRdb copy retains only in-frame clones and omits some. The data show about 190,000 clones, roughly 60% seen once. This sample was taken from a study of CD8+ T cells in alopecia areata. Whole-study findings and limits: Higher clonality and more expanded CD8+ clones appeared in lesional than normal scalp.

Germline values: CDR1 SQVTM, CDR2 ANQGSEA. CDR3 length: 12 residues. The ends were cut back, 5 bases at V and 1 base at J, with 8 bases in the middle. Documented treatment: oral pan-JAK inhibitor, 5-10 mg twice daily. The source was CD4+ T cells sorted from blood, collected at week 24, from a patient treated with tofacitinib. This TCR came from a human donor with alopecia areata. V gene TRBV29-1 combines with J gene TRBJ2-5; TRBD1 might be the D (5 bases). The chain's CDR3 is CSVHQGQETQYF. The CDR3 DNA reads TGCAGCGTTCATCAGGGCCAAGAGACCCAGTACTTC.